The text below deals with one T cell receptor beta chain. Its specificity is unknown. This specimen belongs to a study of T cell responses to AZD1222 COVID-19 vaccine. Study context: Pooled in the analysis were second doses at about 4 or about 12 weeks. Study-wide results and limits: All repertoire sampling was performed exclusively after the peak T cell response.

Measured with immunoSEQ multiplex PCR; TCRdb has only the in-frame clones, and not every one. The top ten clones hold around 4.4% of a sample with about 110,000 clones, roughly 90% of them seen once. This CDR3 has 17 amino acids. From germline, CDR1 is LGHDT and CDR2 YNNKEL (reference sequence). The J segment lost 4 bases and the V segment lost 3 bases, leaving 7 bases of the junction unmatched. The sequence was collected from an adult in good health. Sequencing used peripheral blood, obtained on day 0 of AZD1222 vaccination. The genes are TRBV3-1 (or the pseudogene TRBV3-2) and TRBJ1-6; TRBD1 matches at 9 bases. CDR3 sequence: CASSQIGTGRYNSPLHF. CDR3 DNA: TGTGCCAGCAGCCAGATCGGGACAGGGAGGTATAATTCACCCCTCCACTTT.